A selection of T cell receptor beta chains follows, all from one sample in a study of cytomegalovirus exposure and HLA in healthy donors. Clones were sequenced by immunoSEQ multiplex PCR, and TCRdb holds only the in-frame ones, with some missing. The table shows more than 85,000 clones, with approximately 80% occurring only once. Input material: PBMCs. Every receptor here comes from a female donor in good health and CMV-seropositive. Each CDR3 is given with its conserved first and last residue. Each record gives: CDR3 length, clone size, J gene, V gene, D gene, CDR3 DNA, CDR3 protein. D genes are given only for firm matches. Clone size is stated in some rows and not others, as once, few, many or a class when expanded.

>16|few|TRBJ2-1|TRBV5-1|TRBD2
TGCGCCAGCAGCCTAGCGGGCGGGGGGGTGGTCGATGAGCAGTTCTTC
CASSLAGGGVVDEQFF
>15|once|TRBJ2-7|TRBV7-8|TRBD1
TGTGCCAGCAGCTTAGCCGGGACAGAAGCCTACGAGCAGTACTTC
CASSLAGTEAYEQYF
>14|NA|TRBJ2-6|TRBV6-5|NA
TGTGCCAGCAGTTCGGGCTCTGGGGCCAACGGCCTGACTTTC
CASSSGSGANGLTF
>13|once|TRBJ1-1|TRBV29-1|TRBD1
TGCAGCGCCGGACAGGGCGGGGCGACTGAAGCTTTCTTT
CSAGQGGATEAFF
>15|NA|TRBJ1-5|TRBV6-5|TRBD1
TGTGCCAGCATCGAGGGGGCGGTGGGCAATCAGCCCCAGCATTTT
CASIEGAVGNQPQHF
>14|NA|TRBJ2-3|TRBV5-1|NA
TGCGCCAGCAGCACGCCAGGGGGGCCTGATACGCAGTATTTT
CASSTPGGPDTQYF
>17|once|TRBJ2-1|TRBV9|TRBD2
TGTGCCAGCAGCGTAGTAATGGGCGGGGGGGACGGTAATGAGCAGTTCTTC
CASSVVMGGGDGNEQFF
>13|few|TRBJ1-1|TRBV29-1|NA
TGCAGCGTTGAATGGGCGTCGGACACTGAAGCTTTCTTT
CSVEWASDTEAFF
>14|NA|TRBJ1-5|TRBV4-2|NA
TGTGCCAGCAGCCAACTTGTCGGGAATCAGCCCCAGCATTTT
CASSQLVGNQPQHF
>12|NA|TRBJ1-2|TRBV6-5|TRBD1
TGTGCCAGCGGCCTAACTGAGGGACAGACTACCTTC
CASGLTEGQTTF
>13|NA|TRBJ2-1|TRBV11-2|TRBD1
TGTGCCAGCAGCTCCGGACAGGGGAGATGCCAGTTCTTC
CASSSGQGRCQFF
>15|NA|TRBJ1-2|TRBV9|TRBD1
TGTGCCAGCAGCCCTAGGGACAGTCTAAACTATGGCTACACCTTC
CASSPRDSLNYGYTF
>14|NA|TRBJ1-4|TRBV29-1|NA
TGCAGCGTTGGGGGTTCGACAGGTGGTGAAAAACTGTTTTTT
CSVGGSTGGEKLFF
>16|NA|TRBJ1-2|TRBV5-1|NA
TGCGCCAGCAGCCTACTGACAGCCGCAGATAACTATGGCTACACCTTC
CASSLLTAADNYGYTF
>14|NA|TRBJ2-7|TRBV12-5|TRBD1
TGTGCTAGTGGTTTGGGGGACAGGGGCTACGAGCAGTACTTC
CASGLGDRGYEQYF
>17|NA|TRBJ1-4|TRBV4-1|TRBD1
TGCGCCAGCAGCCAGCGGACAGGGGGCAAATCTAATGAAAAACTGTTTTTT
CASSQRTGGKSNEKLFF
>13|NA|TRBJ1-1|TRBV6-5|NA
TGTGCCAGCGGGAGGGGGATGAACACTGAAGCTTTCTTT
CASGRGMNTEAFF
>14|NA|TRBJ2-3|TRBV7-9|TRBD2
TGTTCCAGCGGACTAGCGTCTAGCACAGATACGCAGTATTTT
CSSGLASSTDTQYF
>14|NA|TRBJ1-2|TRBV28|TRBD1
TGTGCCAGCAGTTCTGCCGACAGGGATTATGGCTACACCTTC
CASSSADRDYGYTF
>16|NA|TRBJ2-3|TRBV30|TRBD2
TGTGCCTGGAGTGTGCCACTAGCGGGGATTCCAGATACGCAGTATTTT
CAWSVPLAGIPDTQYF
>16|NA|TRBJ2-2|TRBV10-2|NA
TGCGCCAGCAGTGAGTTGGCGGGCCCGGGGACCGGGGAGCTGTTTTTT
CASSELAGPGTGELFF
>17|NA|TRBJ1-5|TRBV19|TRBD1
TGTGCCAGTACCCAAAGGGGGACAGATTATAGCAATCAGCCCCAGCATTTT
CASTQRGTDYSNQPQHF
>17|NA|TRBJ2-4|TRBV11-2|NA
TGTGCCAGCAGCTTAGCGGCGCTTATAGGCCCCAAAAACAGTCAGTACTTC
CASSLAALIGPKNSQYF
>18|few|TRBJ2-7|TRBV5-5|TRBD1
TGTGCCAGCAGCTTGAACACCGGGACAGGGGGCCGGTACTACGAGCAGTACTTC
CASSLNTGTGGRYYEQYF
>16|NA|TRBJ2-7|TRBV27|TRBD1
TGTGCCAGCAGTTTTTCTCCGGACAGGGGCACCTACGAGCAGTACTTC
CASSFSPDRGTYEQYF
>17|NA|TRBJ2-3|TRBV27|NA
TGTGCCAGCAGTAACCGAGGGGCGGGGGCCCGGACGGATACGCAGTATTTT
CASSNRGAGARTDTQYF
>16|NA|TRBJ2-2|TRBV7-2|TRBD2
TGTGCCAGCAGCTTCTCGGGGGGGTGGAACACCGGGGAGCTGTTTTTT
CASSFSGGWNTGELFF
>14|NA|TRBJ2-7|TRBV5-1|NA
TGCGCCAGCAGCTTGAAGGGACAACACTACGAGCAGTACTTC
CASSLKGQHYEQYF
>15|NA|TRBJ2-1|TRBV18|NA
TGTGCCAGCTCCCCGAGCCCCTCACAGGGAAATGAGCAGTTCTTC
CASSPSPSQGNEQFF
>13|NA|TRBJ1-1|TRBV7-9|TRBD1
TGTGCCAGCAGCGGACAGGGTACCACTGAAGCTTTCTTT
CASSGQGTTEAFF
>15|NA|TRBJ2-5|TRBV18|NA
TGTGCCAGCTCACGGACATTCACGGACCAAGAGACCCAGTACTTC
CASSRTFTDQETQYF
>13|NA|TRBJ1-2|TRBV27|TRBD1
TGTGCCAGCAGTTACCAGGGGGCGCTTGGCTACACCTTC
CASSYQGALGYTF
>19|NA|TRBJ2-3|TRBV11-3|TRBD2
TGTGCCAGCAGCTCAAGAACCGGGACTAGCGGGAGACGGACAGATACGCAGTATTTT
CASSSRTGTSGRRTDTQYF
>16|once|TRBJ1-4|TRBV7-6|NA
TGTGCCAGCAGCTTAGAGATCCAGGGAACTAATGAAAAACTGTTTTTT
CASSLEIQGTNEKLFF
>13|NA|TRBJ2-7|TRBV18|TRBD1
TGTGCCAGCTCACCGGGACAGGGTCACGAGCAGTACTTC
CASSPGQGHEQYF
>13|NA|TRBJ1-2|TRBV27|NA
TGTGCCAGCAGTTTCTCACAATCCTATGGCTACACCTTC
CASSFSQSYGYTF
>16|NA|TRBJ1-1|TRBV7-9|NA
TGTGCCAGCAACCAACTCCTCGCACAGGGTGGAACTGAAGCTTTCTTT
CASNQLLAQGGTEAFF
>13|NA|TRBJ2-7|TRBV19|NA
TGTGCCAGTAGTATTAGAGTCCTCTACGAGCAGTACTTC
CASSIRVLYEQYF
>14|NA|TRBJ2-7|TRBV5-6|NA
TGTGCCAGCAGCTTTGAGCGGTCACCCTACGAGCAGTACTTC
CASSFERSPYEQYF
>15|NA|TRBJ2-7|TRBV7-9|TRBD1
TGTGCCAGCAGCCAATACAGGGGTGAGGCCTACGAGCAGTACTTC
CASSQYRGEAYEQYF
>13|NA|TRBJ2-3|TRBV7-9|NA
TGTGCTAGCAGCTTGGGCACTGTTTCCTCGCAGTATTTT
CASSLGTVSSQYF
>15|NA|TRBJ2-5|TRBV4-3|TRBD1
TGCGCCAGCAGCCAAGGGAGGACAGGGGGAGAGACCCAGTACTTC
CASSQGRTGGETQYF